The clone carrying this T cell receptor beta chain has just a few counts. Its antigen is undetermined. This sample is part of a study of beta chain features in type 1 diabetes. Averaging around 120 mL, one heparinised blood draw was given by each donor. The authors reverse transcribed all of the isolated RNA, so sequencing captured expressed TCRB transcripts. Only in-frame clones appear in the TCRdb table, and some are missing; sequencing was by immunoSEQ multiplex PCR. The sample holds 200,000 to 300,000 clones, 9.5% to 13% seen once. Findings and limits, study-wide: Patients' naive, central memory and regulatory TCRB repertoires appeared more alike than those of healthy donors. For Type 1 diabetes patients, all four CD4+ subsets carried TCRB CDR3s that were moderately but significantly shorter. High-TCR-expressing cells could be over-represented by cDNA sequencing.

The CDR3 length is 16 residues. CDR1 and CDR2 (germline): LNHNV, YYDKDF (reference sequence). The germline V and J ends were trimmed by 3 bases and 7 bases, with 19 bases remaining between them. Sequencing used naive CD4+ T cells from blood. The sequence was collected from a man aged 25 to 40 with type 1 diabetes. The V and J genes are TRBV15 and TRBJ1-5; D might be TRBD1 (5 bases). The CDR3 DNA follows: TGTGCCACCAGCAGGGAGGGGCAGGGATCCGGGCAGCCCCAGCATTTT. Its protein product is CATSREGQGSGQPQHF. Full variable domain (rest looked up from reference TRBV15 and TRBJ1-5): DAMVIQNPRYQVTQFGKPVTLSCSQTLNHNVMYWYQQKSSQAPKLLFHYYDKDFNNEADTPDNFQSRRPNTSFCFLDIRSPGLGDTAMYLCATSREGQGSGQPQHFGDGTRLSIL.